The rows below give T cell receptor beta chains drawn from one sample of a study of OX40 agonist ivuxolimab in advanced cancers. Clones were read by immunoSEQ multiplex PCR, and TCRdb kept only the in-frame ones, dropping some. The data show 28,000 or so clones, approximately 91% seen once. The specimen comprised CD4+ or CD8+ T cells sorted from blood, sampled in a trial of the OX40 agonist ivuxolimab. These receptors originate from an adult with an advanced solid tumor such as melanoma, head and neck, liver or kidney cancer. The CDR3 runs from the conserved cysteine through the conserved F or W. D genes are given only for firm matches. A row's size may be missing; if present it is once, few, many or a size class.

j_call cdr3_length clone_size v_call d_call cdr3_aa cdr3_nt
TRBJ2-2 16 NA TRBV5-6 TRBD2 CASSLGLAGNTGELFF TGTGCCAGCAGCTTGGGACTAGCGGGAAACACCGGGGAGCTGTTTTTT
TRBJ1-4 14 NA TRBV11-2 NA CASSLLWGSEKLFF TGTGCCAGCAGCTTACTATGGGGTAGCGAAAAACTGTTTTTT
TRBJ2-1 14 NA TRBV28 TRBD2 CASSLGGGKREQFF TGTGCCAGCAGTTTGGGGGGGGGAAAGAGGGAGCAGTTCTTC
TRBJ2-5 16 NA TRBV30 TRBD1 CAWSVPLDRVQETQYF TGTGCCTGGAGTGTACCCCTTGACAGGGTGCAAGAGACCCAGTACTTC
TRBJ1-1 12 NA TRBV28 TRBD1 CASSLTGAEAFF TGTGCCAGCAGTTTGACAGGGGCTGAAGCTTTCTTT
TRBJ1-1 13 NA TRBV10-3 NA CAIRLERDQKAFF TGTGCCATCAGATTAGAGAGGGATCAGAAAGCTTTCTTT
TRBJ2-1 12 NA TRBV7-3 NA CASSPSRHEQFF TGTGCCAGCAGCCCATCTAGGCATGAGCAGTTCTTC
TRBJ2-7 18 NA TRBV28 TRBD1 CASSRMGQVSFTTYEQYF TGTGCCAGCAGTCGGATGGGACAGGTGTCATTCACTACTTACGAGCAGTACTTC
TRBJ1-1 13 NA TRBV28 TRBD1 CASYFQGGTEAFF TGTGCCAGCTATTTCCAGGGGGGGACTGAAGCTTTCTTT
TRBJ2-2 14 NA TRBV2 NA CASSYGLNTGELFF TGTGCCAGCAGCTATGGATTGAACACCGGGGAGCTGTTTTTT
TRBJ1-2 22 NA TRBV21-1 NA CASSKVKHKIPGGEGAKYGYTF TGTGCCAGCAGCAAAGTAAAGCACAAAATACCCGGAGGTGAGGGGGCGAAATATGGCTACACCTTC
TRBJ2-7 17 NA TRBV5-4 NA CASSFWPVPGTLYEQYF TGTGCCAGCAGCTTTTGGCCTGTCCCCGGGACACTCTACGAGCAGTACTTC
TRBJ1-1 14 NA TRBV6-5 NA CASSPLGGNTEAFF TGTGCCAGCAGTCCCTTGGGGGGGAACACTGAAGCTTTCTTT
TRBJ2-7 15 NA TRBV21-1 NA CASSKGAGVGYEQYF TGTGCCAGCAGCAAAGGGGCAGGGGTTGGCTACGAGCAGTACTTC
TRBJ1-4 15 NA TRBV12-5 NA CASGPTGAWTEKLFF TGTGCTAGTGGTCCGACGGGGGCTTGGACTGAAAAACTGTTTTTT
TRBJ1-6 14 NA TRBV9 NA CASSGGDGNSPLHF TGTGCCAGCAGCGGAGGGGACGGTAATTCACCCCTCCACTTT
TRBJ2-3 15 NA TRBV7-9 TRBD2 CALWEGKTSTDTQYF TGTGCCTTATGGGAGGGGAAAACTAGCACAGATACGCAGTATTTT
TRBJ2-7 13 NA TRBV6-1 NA CASSSGPSYEQYF TGTGCCAGCAGCTCGGGGCCATCCTACGAGCAGTACTTC
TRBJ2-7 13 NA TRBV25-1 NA CASTDTYSYEQYF TGTGCCAGCACGGACACCTACTCCTACGAGCAGTACTTC
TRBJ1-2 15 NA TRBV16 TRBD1 CASSPGTAANYGYTF TGTGCCAGCAGCCCAGGGACAGCTGCTAACTATGGCTACACCTTC
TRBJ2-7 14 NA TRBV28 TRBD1 CASSFGTGTYEQYF TGTGCCAGCAGTTTTGGGACAGGAACCTACGAGCAGTACTTC
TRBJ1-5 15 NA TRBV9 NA CASSPGGGQNQPQHF TGTGCCAGCAGCCCCGGGGGGGGGCAGAATCAGCCCCAGCATTTT
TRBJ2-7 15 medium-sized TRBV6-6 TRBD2 CASSYSTSGGYEQYF TGTGCCAGCAGTTACTCGACTAGCGGGGGATACGAGCAGTACTTC
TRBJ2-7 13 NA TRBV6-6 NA CASTAGLSYEQYF TGTGCCAGTACTGCGGGCCTATCCTACGAGCAGTACTTC
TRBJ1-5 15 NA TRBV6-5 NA CASSLDSTLNQPQHF TGTGCCAGCAGTTTGGACAGTACCCTCAATCAGCCCCAGCATTTT
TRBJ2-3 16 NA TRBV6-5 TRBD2 CASSYSQEGGTDTQYF TGTGCCAGCAGTTACTCGCAAGAGGGAGGGACAGATACGCAGTATTTT
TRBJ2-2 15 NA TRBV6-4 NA CASSEGVGGTGELFF TGTGCCAGCAGTGAAGGGGTAGGCGGCACCGGGGAGCTGTTTTTT